This T cell receptor (beta chain) was captured by sequencing in a study of blood T cell repertoires in COVID-19. Overall study context: Italy, Spain and the United States were the sources of the convalescent and acute COVID-19 samples.

Clones were read by immunoSEQ multiplex PCR, and TCRdb kept only the in-frame ones, dropping some. The profile covers 220,000 or so clones, with around nine tenths appearing a single time and roughly 14% taken by the ten largest. The CDR3 sequence is 13 residues long. V was clipped by 4 bases and J by 2 bases; unmatched bases: 2. CDR1 and CDR2 (germline): MGHDK, SYGVNS. V usage is TRBV25-1 and J usage is TRBJ2-7; 7 bases map to TRBD2. The source material was PBMCs or T cells enriched from blood (not recorded which). The source of this sequence is a woman between 45 and 65 years old with acute COVID-19. CDR3 in amino acids: CASSGSGTYEQYF. The CDR3 DNA follows: TGTGCCAGCAGTGGAAGCGGGACCTACGAGCAGTACTTC.